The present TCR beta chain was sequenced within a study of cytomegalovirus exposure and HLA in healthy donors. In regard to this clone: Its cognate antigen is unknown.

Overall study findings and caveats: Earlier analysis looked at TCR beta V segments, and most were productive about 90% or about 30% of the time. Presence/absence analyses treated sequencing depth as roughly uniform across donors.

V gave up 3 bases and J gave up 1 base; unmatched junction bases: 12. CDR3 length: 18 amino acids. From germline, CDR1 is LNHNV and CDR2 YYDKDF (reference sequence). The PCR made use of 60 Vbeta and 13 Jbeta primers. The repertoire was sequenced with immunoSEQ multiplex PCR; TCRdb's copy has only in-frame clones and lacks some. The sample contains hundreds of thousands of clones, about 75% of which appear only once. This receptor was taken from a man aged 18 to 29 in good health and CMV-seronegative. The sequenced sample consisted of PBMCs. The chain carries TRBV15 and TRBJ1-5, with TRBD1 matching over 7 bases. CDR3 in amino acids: CATSSPGQSFGSNQPQHF. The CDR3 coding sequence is TGTGCCACCAGCAGTCCGGGACAGAGTTTCGGAAGCAATCAGCCCCAGCATTTT.